What follows are 27 T cell receptor beta chains derived from one specimen sequenced in a study of T-cell reconstitution after alpha-beta-depleted transplantation in children. Unique molecular identifiers were used in preparing the TCRbeta library. TCRdb reprocessed the PCR reads via MiXCR and lists one record per CDR3 protein. The table includes approximately 500,000 distinct CDR3 sequences, roughly a tenth detected once. The sequencing used PBMCs, collected before TCRalphabeta/CD19-depleted stem cell transplant. The receptors come from a child aged 2-15 years with inherited bone marrow failure, due to receive a stem cell transplant.

As for this clonotype: A single base separates this from a much larger clone, so it may be a read error. The chain joins TRBV6-5 to TRBJ1-4; D is unresolved. From germline, CDR1 is MNHEY and CDR2 SVGAGI. The CDR3 contains 12 residues. The CDR3 reads CTSTTGNEKLFF. As DNA, the CDR3 is TGTACCAGTACGACTGGTAATGAAAAACTGTTTTTT.

This clonotype has ten or more counts. This chain connects TRBV10-3 to TRBJ2-3; perhaps TRBD2 as D (6 bases). The CDR3 sequence is 15 residues long. Trimming took off 3 bases at V and 5 bases at J, with 15 bases between the two ends. Germline lookup yields CDR1 ENHRY and CDR2 SYGVKD. The CDR3 protein is CAISDPRERGDTQYF. For the CDR3, the DNA is TGTGCCATCAGTGATCCCCGGGAGAGAGGAGATACGCAGTATTTT.

The chain combines TRBV27 with TRBJ2-1; perhaps TRBD2 as D (6 bases). The V and J ends lost 0 bases and 5 bases respectively, with 11 bases between them. Looked up from germline, CDR1 is MNHEY and CDR2 is SMNVEV (reference sequence). This CDR3 is built from 15 residues. CDR3 protein: CASSLSSGLHNEQFF. The CDR3 DNA is TGTGCCAGCAGTTTATCAAGCGGGCTCCACAATGAGCAGTTCTTC.

This clonotype came up many times. The chain has TRBV28 and TRBJ1-1; no reliable D call. Looked up from germline, CDR1 is MDHEN and CDR2 is SYDVKM. The V and J ends lost 6 bases and 3 bases respectively, with 8 bases between them. The CDR3 length is 12 residues. This chain's CDR3 is CASSHPDTEAFF. For the CDR3, the DNA is TGTGCCAGCAGCCACCCGGACACTGAAGCTTTCTTT.

This clonotype showed up just a few times. CDR3 loop: CASRITGTQEQYF. The CDR3 DNA is TGTGCCAGCAGAATCACCGGGACTCAAGAGCAGTACTTC. This chain connects TRBV12-3 or TRBV12-4 to TRBJ2-7, with a weak D call TRBD2 (6 bases). The V and J ends lost 6 bases and 7 bases respectively, with 16 bases between them. CDR3 length: 13 residues.

The table lists this clonotype with a few counts. CDR3 in amino acids: CASRPAGFYEQYF. The CDR3 nucleotides read TGTGCCAGCCGCCCGGCAGGGTTCTACGAGCAGTACTTC. The chain uses TRBV28 and TRBJ2-7, with a tentative D call TRBD1 (5 bases). The CDR3 has 13 amino acids. The V and J ends lost 8 bases and 3 bases respectively, with 14 bases between them. Germline values: CDR1 MDHEN, CDR2 SYDVKM.

Turning to this clonotype: The germline gene is not matched at one end of the junction; a read error may be the cause. The chain uses TRBV6-5 and TRBJ2-5; 7 nucleotides agree with TRBD1. Germline V gene data show CDR1 as MNHEY and CDR2 as SVGAGI. The CDR3 covers 15 residues. CDR3 bases: TGTCCCAGCAGTTCCTTCTCCGGGACAGCTGAGACCCAGTACTTC. It translates to CPSSSFSGTAETQYF.

On this clonotype: A much larger clone sits a single nucleotide away, making a read error possible. The chain employs TRBV7-9 and TRBJ2-1; D possibly corresponds to TRBD2 (5 bases). The CDR3 runs 12 residues. The germline V gene has CDR1 SEHNR and CDR2 FQNEAQ (reference sequence). The CDR3 DNA sequence: TGTGCCAGCATCAAAACCGGGAATGACCAGTTCTTC. Translating gives CASIKTGNDQFF.

This clonotype was observed many times. The chain uses TRBV10-2 and TRBJ2-7; 10 nucleotides line up with TRBD2. The CDR3 has 15 residues. The J segment lost 1 base and the V segment lost 2 bases, leaving 2 bases of the junction unmatched. Looked up from germline, CDR1 is WSHSY and CDR2 is SAAADI. CDR3 amino acids: CASSEASGRSYEQYF. CDR3 nucleotides: TGCGCCAGCAGTGAGGCTAGCGGGAGATCCTACGAGCAGTACTTC.

This clonotype has ten or more counts. The chain joins TRBV4-3 to TRBJ2-7; weak D call: TRBD1 (7 bases). CDR1 is LGHNA, CDR2 YSLEER, per germline. This CDR3 is 15 amino acids long. V shed 1 base and J shed 5 bases, with 15 bases lying between them. The CDR3 bases are TGCGCCAGCAGCCAAGCCCGAGACAGGGAGGACGAGCAGTACTTC. This codes for CASSQARDREDEQYF.

This clonotype appeared a few times. The CDR3 DNA reads as TGTGCCAGCAGCTTCCTCACTACCTACGAGCAGTACTTC. Protein: CASSFLTTYEQYF. V and J are TRBV11-2 and TRBJ2-7; D gene ambiguous. V was shortened by 3 bases and J by 2 bases, with 8 bases between the two germline ends. The germline V gene has CDR1 SGHAT and CDR2 FQNNGV. CDR3 length: 13 residues.

There are many counts of this clonotype. The V gene is TRBV15, the J gene TRBJ2-7; maybe TRBD1 (5 bases). V lost 0 bases, J lost 4 bases, and 13 bases lay in between. The germline V gene encodes CDR1 LNHNV and CDR2 YYDKDF (reference sequence). This CDR3 has 15 residues. The CDR3 reads CATSRDLTGPYEQYF. CDR3 coding DNA: TGTGCCACCAGCAGAGATCTTACAGGCCCTTACGAGCAGTACTTC. Supplemented by reference TRBV15 and TRBJ2-7, the full variable domain reads DAMVIQNPRYQVTQFGKPVTLSCSQTLNHNVMYWYQQKSSQAPKLLFHYYDKDFNNEADTPDNFQSRRPNTSFCFLDIRSPGLGDTAMYLCATSRDLTGPYEQYFGPGTRLTVT.

This clonotype appeared a few times. The rearrangement links TRBV28 to TRBJ2-4; D possibly matches TRBD1 or TRBD2 (5 bases each). Looked up from germline, CDR1 is MDHEN and CDR2 is SYDVKM. The CDR3 loop spans 18 amino acids. V lost 5 bases, J lost 3 bases, and 23 bases lay in between. Here the CDR3 DNA reads TGTGCCAGCAGTCCCGGCGGGCAGGGTGAGATACGCAAAAACATTCAGTACTTC. It encodes CASSPGGQGEIRKNIQYF. Full variable domain (outside the CDR3, taken from reference TRBV28 and TRBJ2-4): DVKVTQSSRYLVKRTGEKVFLECVQDMDHENMFWYRQDPGLGLRLIYFSYDVKMKEKGDIPEGYSVSREKKERFSLILESASTNQTSMYLCASSPGGQGEIRKNIQYFGAGTRLSVL.

This clonotype was recorded many times. V gene TRBV29-1 combines with J gene TRBJ1-2; the D is unclear. Germline values: CDR1 SQVTM, CDR2 ANQGSEA. The ends were cut back, 0 bases at V and 1 base at J, with 12 bases in the middle. This CDR3 spans 15 amino acids. The CDR3 sequence: CSVEERGRLNYGYTF. The CDR3 DNA reads TGCAGCGTTGAAGAAAGAGGGCGACTTAACTATGGCTACACCTTC. Full variable domain (remainder filled in from reference TRBV29-1 and TRBJ1-2): SAVISQKPSRDICQRGTSLTIQCQVDSQVTMMFWYRQQPGQSLTLIATANQGSEATYESGFVIDKFPISRPNLTFSTLTVSNMSPEDSSIYLCSVEERGRLNYGYTFGSGTRLTVV.

This clonotype was observed a handful of times. The chain has TRBV12-3 or TRBV12-4 and TRBJ1-2; no clear D gene. V dropped 3 bases and J dropped 7 bases, with 15 bases sitting between them. The CDR3 spans 14 residues. The CDR3 DNA reads as TGTGCCAGCAGTTTGGGTGTCCGGATGGTTGGCTACACCTTC. Amino acid sequence: CASSLGVRMVGYTF.

This clonotype has at least ten counts. The J gene is TRBJ2-4, the V gene TRBV20-1; D ambiguous. V was clipped by 4 bases and J by 0 bases, with 13 bases between them. The germline V gene has CDR1 DFQATT and CDR2 SNEGSKA (reference sequence). The CDR3 loop spans 15 amino acids. This CDR3 is CSAKGRPLAKNIQYF. The CDR3 nucleotides read TGCAGTGCTAAGGGCAGACCCTTAGCCAAAAACATTCAGTACTTC.

On this clonotype: This may stem from a read error, because a much larger clone lies one nucleotide away. The chain has TRBV10-3 and TRBJ1-1, with D possibly TRBD1 on 5 matching bases. Germline V gene lookup returns CDR1 ENHRY and CDR2 SYGVKD. CDR3 size: 13 residues. The CDR3 region is CAISDSTGTDAFF. DNA for the CDR3: TGTGCCATCAGTGACAGCACGGGGACTGACGCTTTCTTT.

This chain connects TRBV7-2 to TRBJ2-7; 10 positions agree with TRBD2. Germline V lookup: CDR1 SGHTA, CDR2 FQGNSA. The J segment lost 2 bases and the V segment lost 3 bases, leaving 4 bases of the junction unmatched. This CDR3 region has 15 residues. CDR3 in amino acids: CASSFRTSGPYEQYF. CDR3 DNA sequence: TGTGCCAGCAGCTTCCGGACTAGCGGCCCCTACGAGCAGTACTTC.

This clonotype was counted many times. The chain carries TRBV13 and TRBJ2-7; D remains ambiguous. Trimming pared 1 base from V and 2 bases from J, leaving 9 bases between. The CDR3 is made up of 14 amino acids. The germline gives CDR1 PRHDT, CDR2 FYEKMQ (reference sequence). CDR3 sequence: CASSLELNPYEQYF. The CDR3 DNA reads TGTGCCAGCAGCTTAGAATTAAACCCCTACGAGCAGTACTTC.

Many counts were recorded for this clonotype. An end of the junction differs from the germline gene, which may be a read error. This sequence joins TRBV10-3 and TRBJ1-4; D uncertain. CDR1 ENHRY and CDR2 SYGVKD come from the germline V gene. The CDR3 contains 9 residues. The CDR3 here is CAIWSYSVF. The CDR3 DNA follows: TGTGCCATCTGGAGTTACAGTGTTTTT.

This clonotype was observed many times. CDR3 sequence (DNA): TGCGCCAGCAGCTTGGTTCCCGGCAGGTACCGAACCGGGGAGCTGTTTTTT. Translating it yields CASSLVPGRYRTGELFF. This chain connects TRBV5-1 to TRBJ2-2, with D hard to call. The CDR3 length is 17 residues. Trimming took off 0 bases at V and 5 bases at J, with 17 bases between the two ends. Germline V gene lookup returns CDR1 SGHRS and CDR2 YFSETQ.

The chain has TRBV7-9 and TRBJ1-4; D remains ambiguous. The CDR3 loop spans 17 amino acids. Germline loops: CDR1 SEHNR, CDR2 FQNEAQ (reference sequence). Trimming stripped 0 bases from V and 0 bases from J, with 11 bases between. CDR3 sequence: CASSLAGRSATNEKLFF. The CDR3 DNA is TGTGCCAGCAGCTTAGCGGGAAGAAGTGCAACTAATGAAAAACTGTTTTTT. Supplemented by reference TRBV7-9 and TRBJ1-4, the full variable domain reads DTGVSQNPRHKITKRGQNVTFRCDPISEHNRLYWYRQTLGQGPEFLTYFQNEAQLEKSRLLSDRFSAERPKGSFSTLEIQRTEQGDSAMYLCASSLAGRSATNEKLFFGSGTQLSVL.

In its sample, this clonotype was seen once. One base away lies a much larger clone, so this may be a sequencing read error. J is TRBJ2-1 and V is TRBV11-2, with D hard to call. CDR3 length: 16 amino acids. V was pared by 6 bases and J by 6 bases, with 21 bases between. Germline CDR1 and CDR2: SGHAT and FQNNGV. The CDR3: CASRFFGLPVGNEQFF. Written as DNA, the CDR3 is TGTGCCAGCAGATTCTTTGGCCTCCCGGTAGGCAATGAGCAGTTCTTC.

This chain links TRBV5-4 with TRBJ2-1; D is perhaps TRBD2 (6 bases). This CDR3 has 14 amino acids. With 0 bases removed from V and 6 bases from J, the gap between germline ends came to 10 bases. The V gene's germline CDR1 is SGHNT and CDR2 YYREEE (reference sequence). The DNA of the CDR3 is TGTGCCAGCAGCTTGGACGGGAGCTTCAATGAGCAGTTCTTC. Encoded protein: CASSLDGSFNEQFF.

This clonotype was picked up many times. The V call is TRBV7-6, the J call TRBJ2-5; D unclear. This CDR3 region has 14 residues. With 1 base removed from V and 5 bases from J, the gap between germline ends came to 11 bases. Germline-derived CDR1 and CDR2 are SGHVS and FNYEAQ. This chain's CDR3 is CASSLGPFKETQYF. CDR3 nucleotides: TGTGCCAGCAGCTTAGGTCCCTTCAAGGAGACCCAGTACTTC.

This clonotype was found many times. This sequence joins TRBV6-1 and TRBJ1-2; D possibly corresponds to TRBD1 (6 bases). The CDR3 length is 14 residues. Trimming took off 6 bases at V and 5 bases at J, with 16 bases between the two ends. CDR1 and CDR2 (germline): MNHNS, SASEGT. The CDR3: CASRTGQGTYGYTF. The CDR3 nucleotides read TGTGCCAGCAGGACGGGGCAGGGGACGTATGGCTACACCTTC.

This clonotype was found a few times. The V gene is TRBV21-1, the J gene TRBJ2-7; TRBD1, as called in the table, went unchecked against the DNA. TRBV21-1 is shown as a pseudogene. The CDR3 covers 15 residues. The DNA for the CDR3 is TGTGCCAGCAGCAAGAAGAAGGACAGGGCCCACGAGCAGTACTTC. This sequence encodes CASSKKKDRAHEQYF.